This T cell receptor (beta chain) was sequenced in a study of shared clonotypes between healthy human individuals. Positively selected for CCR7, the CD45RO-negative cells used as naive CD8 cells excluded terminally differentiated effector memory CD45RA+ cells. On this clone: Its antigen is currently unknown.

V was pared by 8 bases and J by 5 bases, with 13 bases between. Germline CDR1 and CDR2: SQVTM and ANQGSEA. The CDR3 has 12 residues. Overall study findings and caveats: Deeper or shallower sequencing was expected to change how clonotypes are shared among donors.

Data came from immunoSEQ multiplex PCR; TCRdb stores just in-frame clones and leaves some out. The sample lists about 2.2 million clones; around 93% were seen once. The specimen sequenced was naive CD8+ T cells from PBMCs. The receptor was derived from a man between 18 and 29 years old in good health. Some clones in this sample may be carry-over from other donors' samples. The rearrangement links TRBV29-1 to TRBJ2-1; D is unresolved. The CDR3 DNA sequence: TGCAGCAACCTGGCCGGACACAATGAGCAGTTCTTC. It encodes CSNLAGHNEQFF.